This TCR beta chain was captured in a study of blood T cell repertoires in COVID-19. About the research overall: Acute and convalescent COVID-19 specimens originated in the United States, Italy and Spain.

Cohort allocation depended upon clinical history that participants reported. Cohort 3 donors were reported recovered after two negative PCRs, clearance, or symptom resolution. This clone was observed a single time. Germline CDR1 SNHLY, CDR2 FYNNEI. J was trimmed by 3 bases and V by 11 bases; bases with no gene match: 5. This CDR3 has 13 residues. In the original processing: Amplification of reference gene primers was used by the study to estimate nucleated cell counts. Repertoires were generated with immunoSEQ multiplex PCR, while TCRdb's copy carries only in-frame clones and drops some. V, J and clone size derive from that table, while D and trimming were established from the DNA sequence. The sample holds around 330,000 clones, about 88% seen once.

The V and J genes are TRBV2 and TRBJ1-5; the match to TRBD1 covers 9 bases. Source material: PBMCs or T cells enriched from blood (not recorded which). This receptor was identified in a man aged 55 to 69 who had recovered from COVID-19. The CDR3 DNA sequence: TGTGCCTACCGGGACAGGGACAATCAGCCCCAGCATTTT. The encoded protein is CAYRDRDNQPQHF.